This entry features one T cell receptor beta chain sequence. The clone's antigen remains unknown. No qualities accompany the bases; no much larger clone lies one base away. Library preparation was by the immunoSEQ multiplex PCR assay. RNA was extracted from all samples and reverse transcribed into cDNA, which served as template for TCR sequencing. SuperScript III was used for first-strand cDNA synthesis, primed with a 2:1 mix of oligo-dT and random hexamers. Amplification bias was assessed with a synthetic immune receptor repertoire, and residual bias was removed computationally. Turning to the authors' computational methods: Raw reads were preprocessed to remove errors, and CDR3 was defined by IMGT conventions from the conserved cysteine to phenylalanine. Clonality was calculated as 1 minus Shannon entropy normalized by log2 of the number of productive unique TCRs. CD4 or CD8 identity of scalp clones was inferred by cross-referencing scalp TCRbeta sequences with sorted blood CD4 and CD8 repertoires. TCRdb took over this immuneACCESS table, retaining in-frame rearrangements with V and J assigned. Such tables are incomplete; in checked studies, under half of the missing clones stem from an unresolved V gene, and the remainder is unexplained. The D gene and trimming were derived from the DNA, and the V and J assignments and clone size from that table. Across this sample there are about 180,000 clones, with around 50% seen only once. Together, the top ten hold roughly 14% of the sample.

The CDR3 goes from the cysteine to the phenylalanine over 14 residues. CDR3 DNA only is kept here, 42 bases in frame from base 1. For CDR1 and CDR2, the germline V gene lists MNHEY and SVGAGI. The junction shows trimming of 6 bases on V and 1 base on J, plus 11 bases between the germline ends. This sample was taken from a study of CD8+ T cells in alopecia areata (dated by TCRdb to between 2017 and 2018). About the full investigation: The treated patients, all with moderate-to-severe alopecia areata, were enrolled in an open-label pilot trial of oral tofacitinib given at 5 to 10 mg twice daily. RNA was obtained with the PAXgene miRNA kit for fixed scalp, the miRNeasy kit for PBMCs, and the RNeasy kit for mouse skin. Patients received tofacitinib for 6 to 18 months and were then followed off drug for 6 months to check for delayed response and recurrence. Scalp tissue and sorted CD4+ and CD8+ peripheral blood T cells from patchy and totalis/universalis alopecia areata patients and from healthy controls were covered by human TCRbeta sequencing. Tofacitinib-treated patients had biopsies at baseline and at 4 and 24 weeks of treatment, with a later scalp biopsy in several patients. In both human patients and the C3H/HeJ mouse model, the study applied high-throughput TCRbeta sequencing to look at T cell clonal expansion in alopecia areata. Scalp clonality was compared among normal scalp (n=4), patchy alopecia areata scalp (n=8), and alopecia totalis/universalis scalp (n=8). immunoSEQ multiplex PCR using 35 Vbeta forward primers and 13 Jbeta reverse primers was used to amplify TCRbeta CDR3 regions. General findings and caveats noted by the study authors: Shared TCR sequences between patients were less evident than in mice, which may be partly attributable to HLA diversity in the patient population. Higher clonality and more expanded CD8+ clones were observed in lesional scalp than in normal scalp, particularly in alopecia totalis/universalis, a finding suggestive of antigenic drive. Resident alphabeta T cells in normal human skin are also sequenced, complicating scalp TCR repertoire analysis, unlike mouse skin dominated by gammadelta T cells.

The time point label, as the study defines it: baseline before oral tofacitinib. Peripheral blood and lesional scalp punch biopsies were obtained from patients with alopecia areata. PBMCs were isolated by density centrifugation and stained for CD3, CD4 and CD8, after which CD4+ and CD8+ T cells were sorted on a FACSAria. The input for sequencing was CD4+ T cells sorted from blood, taken at week 0. Recombination connected TRBV6-5 to TRBJ2-3; the D gene is possibly TRBD2, with 6 bases matching. The origin of this receptor is a human donor with alopecia areata. The CDR3 protein sequence reads: CASRWEVGTDTQYF. The bases are TGTGCCAGCAGGTGGGAGGTCGGCACAGATACGCAGTATTTT.